The 21 T cell receptor beta chains below all came from one sample that was sequenced in a study of T cell changes during pregnancy in multiple sclerosis (dated by TCRdb to between 2017 and 2020). The method behind the library was the immunoSEQ multiplex PCR assay. The clones in this table, taken by TCRdb from immuneACCESS, are in-frame only. Not every clone is retained; where verified, under half of the shortfall comes from an unresolved V gene, and the cause of the rest is unknown. The sample records some 30,000 clones, nearly 90% of which are singletons. The ten largest clones capture 6.9% of the sample. The sample consisted of CD8+ T cells from peripheral blood mononuclear cells, taken in the second trimester of pregnancy. These receptor sequences come from a female donor with multiple sclerosis, enrolled in a pregnancy study.

The chain recombines TRBV18 with TRBJ1-1; a possible D gene is TRBD1 (5 bases). The CDR3 has 17 residues. Germline V gives CDR1 KGHSH, CDR2 LQKENI. Trimming shortened V by 2 bases and J by 2 bases, and 18 bases separated the two germline ends. The CDR3 is CASSPTGEGQLNTEAFF. CDR3 in DNA: TGTGCCAGCTCACCAACGGGAGAGGGGCAACTCAACACTGAAGCTTTCTTT. The full variable domain, completed using reference TRBV18 and TRBJ1-1, is NAGVMQNPRHLVRRRGQEARLRCSPMKGHSHVYWYRQLPEEGLKFMVYLQKENIIDESGMPKERFSAEFPKEGPSILRIQQVVRGDSAAYFCASSPTGEGQLNTEAFFGQGTRLTVV.

This clone was seen repeatedly, ten times or more. The chain employs TRBV14 and TRBJ1-3; D possibly corresponds to TRBD1 (6 bases). The CDR3 length is 15 residues. The germline V gene has CDR1 SGHDN and CDR2 FVKESK. V lost 5 bases, J lost 1 base, and 12 bases lay in between. The CDR3 protein is CASSRGGQSGNTIYF. The CDR3 DNA reads TGTGCCAGCAGCAGAGGGGGACAATCTGGAAACACCATATATTTT.

V and J are TRBV15 and TRBJ1-1; D might be TRBD1 (5 bases). The CDR3 has 19 residues. The V gene lost 0 bases and the J gene lost 3 bases, with 23 bases spanning the gap. Germline V gives CDR1 LNHNV, CDR2 YYDKDF (reference sequence). CDR3 coding DNA: TGTGCCACCAGCAGAGATAGAGGGCACGTTAGGCGGGGGGACACTGAAGCTTTCTTT. Its translation is CATSRDRGHVRRGDTEAFF.

The V gene is TRBV30, the J gene TRBJ1-4; TRBD1 matches 12 bases. After removal of 3 bases from V and 6 bases from J, the junction contained 5 bases not matched to a gene. CDR1 is GTSNPN and CDR2 is SVGIG in the germline V gene (reference sequence). The CDR3 runs to 15 residues. Here the CDR3 DNA reads TGTGCCTGGAGCAGTGGGACAGGGGGCGATGAAAAACTGTTTTTT. It translates to CAWSSGTGGDEKLFF.

V gene TRBV6-5 combines with J gene TRBJ2-3; 10 bases fit TRBD2. The length of the CDR3 is 16 residues. Germline V lookup: CDR1 MNHEY, CDR2 SVGAGI. J was trimmed by 3 bases and V by 0 bases; bases with no gene match: 3. CDR3 loop: CASSYSSGGATDTQYF. CDR3 coding DNA: TGTGCCAGCAGTTACTCCAGCGGGGGGGCGACAGATACGCAGTATTTT.

The chain is built from TRBV6-1 and TRBJ1-5; D perhaps matches TRBD1 (5 bases). CDR3 size: 15 residues. Trimming left V 7 bases short and J 3 bases short, with 16 bases between. In germline, CDR1 is MNHNS, CDR2 SASEGT. CDR3 in amino acids: CASKGQAVINQPQHF. DNA for the CDR3: TGTGCCAGCAAAGGACAAGCAGTAATCAATCAGCCCCAGCATTTT.

This clone was seen a single time. V and J are TRBV4-3 and TRBJ2-1; 8 bases line up with TRBD2. V lost 3 bases, J lost 5 bases, and 9 bases stayed unmatched. Looked up from germline, CDR1 is LGHNA and CDR2 is YSLEER. The CDR3 is 16 amino acids. The CDR3 loop reads CASSQMLAGGDNEQFF. The CDR3 DNA reads as TGCGCCAGCAGCCAGATGTTGGCGGGGGGCGACAATGAGCAGTTCTTC.

The gene calls are TRBV5-6 and TRBJ1-3; D uncertain. The CDR3 runs to 14 residues. Germline V gene lookup returns CDR1 SGHDT and CDR2 YYEEEE. V lost 0 bases to trimming and J lost 0 bases, with 4 bases between them. CDR3 coding DNA: TGTGCCAGCAGCTTGGATCGCTCTGGAAACACCATATATTTT. Translation: CASSLDRSGNTIYF. The variable domain in full, completed from reference TRBV5-6 and TRBJ1-3, reads DAGVTQSPTHLIKTRGQQVTLRCSPKSGHDTVSWYQQALGQGPQFIFQYYEEEERQRGNFPDRFSGHQFPNYSSELNVNALLLGDSALYLCASSLDRSGNTIYFGEGSWLTVV.

This chain links TRBV2 with TRBJ2-7; 9 bases fit TRBD2. This CDR3 is 16 amino acids long. Germline CDR1 and CDR2: SNHLY and FYNNEI. V gave up 2 bases and J gave up 2 bases; unmatched junction bases: 7. This CDR3 reads CASSETGAGGAYEQYF. In DNA, the CDR3 is TGTGCCAGCAGTGAAACAGGAGCGGGGGGCGCCTACGAGCAGTACTTC.

The rearrangement uses TRBV6-5 and TRBJ1-4; TRBD1 matches at 8 bases. Looked up from germline, CDR1 is MNHEY and CDR2 is SVGAGI. The length of the CDR3 is 14 residues. V shed 6 bases and J 8 bases; nucleotides not matched to a gene: 8. The CDR3 region has the DNA TGTGCCAGCAGGTTGACAGGGGAAGGAGAAAAACTGTTTTTT. Encoded protein: CASRLTGEGEKLFF.

This clone showed up just once. The rearrangement uses TRBV5-6 and TRBJ2-1; maybe TRBD2 (7 bases). The CDR3 is 16 residues long. The germline gives CDR1 SGHDT, CDR2 YYEEEE. Trimming left V 0 bases short and J 7 bases short, with 17 bases between. This chain's CDR3 is CASSLEGGGPGNEQFF. The CDR3 coding sequence is TGTGCCAGCAGCTTGGAGGGGGGAGGGCCTGGAAATGAGCAGTTCTTC. Using reference TRBV5-6 and TRBJ2-1 for the parts outside the CDR3, the full variable domain is DAGVTQSPTHLIKTRGQQVTLRCSPKSGHDTVSWYQQALGQGPQFIFQYYEEEERQRGNFPDRFSGHQFPNYSSELNVNALLLGDSALYLCASSLEGGGPGNEQFFGPGTRLTVL.

The V and J genes are TRBV6-6 and TRBJ2-1, with D uncertain. Germline values: CDR1 MNHNY, CDR2 SVGAGI (reference sequence). Trimming shortened V by 1 base and J by 4 bases, and 5 bases separated the two germline ends. The CDR3 length is 13 residues. The CDR3: CASSYYGYNEQFF. Written as DNA, the CDR3 is TGTGCCAGCAGTTACTACGGTTACAATGAGCAGTTCTTC.

The V and J genes are TRBV11-3 and TRBJ2-2, with a weak D call TRBD1 (6 bases). The length of the CDR3 is 15 residues. V shed 4 bases and J shed 4 bases, with 13 bases lying between them. From germline, CDR1 is SGHNT and CDR2 YENEEA. CDR3: CASSSPQGSTGELFF. The CDR3 DNA reads TGTGCCAGCAGCTCGCCACAGGGTTCCACCGGGGAGCTGTTTTTT.

V usage is TRBV5-5 and J usage is TRBJ1-4; 9 nucleotides match TRBD1. The CDR3 spans 16 residues. The germline V gene encodes CDR1 SGHKS and CDR2 YYEKEE (reference sequence). The V gene end was trimmed by 3 bases and the J gene end by 0 bases; junction bases not matched to a gene: 3. Here the CDR3 DNA reads TGTGCCAGCAGCTATGGACAGGGGACAACTAATGAAAAACTGTTTTTT. This codes for CASSYGQGTTNEKLFF.

The chain couples TRBV2 to TRBJ2-5; 11 bases are shared with TRBD2. Germline V CDR1 and CDR2: SNHLY, FYNNEI. CDR3 length: 19 residues. Trimming removed 1 base from V and 2 bases from J; junction bases left unmatched: 12. This CDR3 is CASSEVGGTSGSPQETQYF. The CDR3 DNA reads as TGTGCCAGCAGTGAAGTTGGGGGAACTAGCGGGAGCCCTCAAGAGACCCAGTACTTC.

The V gene is TRBV27, the J gene TRBJ1-2; 7 positions agree with TRBD1. The CDR3 totals 12 residues. CDR1 is MNHEY and CDR2 is SMNVEV in the germline V gene (reference sequence). V trimming: 4 bases; J trimming: 6 bases; junction bases outside the gene matches: 2. This chain's CDR3 is CASSSRGNGYTF. CDR3 nucleotides: TGTGCCAGCAGTTCCAGGGGGAATGGCTACACCTTC.

The sample holds a few counts of this clone. This rearrangement joins TRBV15 to TRBJ1-5; D is possibly TRBD1 (6 bases). V was pared by 9 bases and J by 1 base, with 13 bases between. The CDR3 length is 14 residues. Looked up from germline, CDR1 is LNHNV and CDR2 is YYDKDF (reference sequence). The CDR3 loop is CATGGSSSNQPQHF. The CDR3 DNA reads as TGTGCCACTGGGGGCAGTTCAAGCAATCAGCCCCAGCATTTT.

The chain carries TRBV11-3 and TRBJ2-7; the D gene is possibly TRBD1 (5 bases). Germline loops: CDR1 SGHNT, CDR2 YENEEA. CDR3 length: 15 residues. Trimming removed 5 bases from V and 0 bases from J, with 14 bases in between. CDR3 in DNA: TGTGCCAGCAGCCTACCAGGGCCGAGCTCCTACGAGCAGTACTTC. Translating it yields CASSLPGPSSYEQYF.

The sample holds a few counts of this clone. The CDR3 spells CASSLVPFEQYF. The CDR3 coding sequence is TGTGCCAGCAGCTTAGTCCCATTCGAGCAGTACTTC. The V and J genes are TRBV7-9 and TRBJ2-7; no reliable D call. This CDR3 has 12 amino acids. Germline assignment: CDR1 SEHNR and CDR2 FQNEAQ (reference sequence). The V end was cut by 1 base, the J end by 6 bases, with 7 bases between.

The chain joins TRBV29-1 to TRBJ1-3, with no clear D. The ends were cut back, 0 bases at V and 0 bases at J, with 12 bases in the middle. The CDR3 spans 16 residues. In germline, CDR1 is SQVTM, CDR2 ANQGSEA. In DNA, the CDR3 is TGCAGCGTTGAAGATCGGGCGAGGGACTCTGGAAACACCATATATTTT. Translation gives CSVEDRARDSGNTIYF.

The V gene is TRBV6-5, the J gene TRBJ2-1; 8 positions match TRBD2. V lost 6 bases to trimming and J lost 4 bases; unmatched junction nucleotides: 5. Germline-derived CDR1 and CDR2 are MNHEY and SVGAGI. The CDR3 is 14 amino acids. The CDR3 DNA is TGTGCCAGCAGACCGGGACTAGGGTACAATGAGCAGTTCTTC. Its translation: CASRPGLGYNEQFF.